Shown below are 18 T cell receptor beta chains from a single sample sequenced in a study of T and B cells in COVID-19 patients. BIOMED2 TRB-A/B primer pools were used in multiplex TRB PCR. TCRdb reanalysed the multiplex PCR reads using MiXCR and keeps one entry per CDR3 protein. The table has 1,500 or so distinct CDR3 sequences, less than 30% seen once; the top ten hold roughly 50%. TRB was amplified from approximately 250-480 ng of blood genomic DNA. The specimen was blood. The source is a human donor with active COVID-19.

In its sample, this clonotype is medium-sized. J is TRBJ1-2 and V is TRBV19; 10 bases line up with TRBD1. The trim removed 7 bases at V and 8 bases at J, leaving 10 bases unmatched. Germline V CDR1 and CDR2: LNHDA, SQIVND (reference sequence). The CDR3 spans 14 residues. CDR3 DNA: TGTGCCAGTACCCTAGACAGGGGGCGAGGCGGCTACACCTTC. This sequence encodes CASTLDRGRGGYTF.

This clonotype is labeled medium-sized. The genes are TRBV7-6 and TRBJ2-5, with 7 bases matching TRBD1. The ends lost 5 bases at V and 4 bases at J; junction bases unmatched: 4. CDR3 length equals 13 residues. CDR1 and CDR2 (germline): SGHVS, FNYEAQ. The CDR3 spells CASSPNRGETQYF. The CDR3 bases are TGTGCCAGCAGCCCAAACAGGGGAGAGACCCAGTACTTC.

The V and J genes are TRBV27 and TRBJ2-5, with 12 positions matching TRBD2. The trim removed 3 bases at V and 1 base at J, leaving 6 bases unmatched. Germline V gene lookup returns CDR1 MNHEY and CDR2 SMNVEV (reference sequence). CDR3 length: 17 amino acids. The CDR3 reads CASSFQLAGGIQETQYF. The CDR3 nucleotides are TGTGCCAGCAGTTTCCAACTAGCGGGAGGAATCCAAGAGACCCAGTACTTC.

By sample fraction, this clonotype is medium-sized. V usage is TRBV11-1 and J usage is TRBJ1-2, with 8 bases lining up with TRBD1. CDR1 and CDR2 from the germline V gene are SGHAT and FQDESV (reference sequence). V was pared by 4 bases and J by 4 bases, with 5 bases of the junction left unmatched. The CDR3 runs to 14 residues. The DNA for the CDR3 is TGTGCCAGCAGCTCCAGGGGGCCGGTCTATGGCTACACCTTC. Amino acids: CASSSRGPVYGYTF.

V gene TRBV6-5 combines with J gene TRBJ2-3; TRBD2 might be the D (5 bases). The V gene lost 6 bases and the J gene lost 1 base, with 17 bases spanning the gap. CDR3 size: 16 residues. The germline CDR1 and CDR2 sequences are MNHEY and SVGAGI. CDR3 loop: CASSPRAAVCTDTQYF. The CDR3 region has the DNA TGTGCCAGCAGCCCCCGGGCAGCGGTCTGCACAGATACGCAGTATTTT.

This clonotype is judged medium-sized. This chain joins TRBV5-4 and TRBJ1-2; 8 bases align to TRBD1. This CDR3 contains 14 residues. J was trimmed by 2 bases and V by 5 bases; bases with no gene match: 5. Germline V gives CDR1 SGHNT, CDR2 YYREEE (reference sequence). The CDR3 DNA follows: TGTGCCAGCAGTGCCAGGGGGCAAAACTATGGCTACACCTTC. Amino acid sequence: CASSARGQNYGYTF.

This clonotype is judged medium-sized. The chain combines TRBV15 with TRBJ2-3; possible D gene TRBD2, 5 bases. The CDR3 sequence is 13 residues long. CDR1 LNHNV and CDR2 YYDKDF come from the germline V gene (reference sequence). The V end was cut by 1 base, the J end by 13 bases, with 15 bases between. The DNA of the CDR3 is TGTGCCACCAGCAGAGTAGCGAACTCACAAGAGTATTTT. Its protein product is CATSRVANSQEYF. Filled out from reference TRBV15 and TRBJ2-3, the complete variable domain reads DAMVIQNPRYQVTQFGKPVTLSCSQTLNHNVMYWYQQKSSQAPKLLFHYYDKDFNNEADTPDNFQSRRPNTSFCFLDIRSPGLGDTAMYLCATSRVANSQEYFGPGTRLTVL.

This clonotype rates as medium-sized. DNA for the CDR3: TGTGCCAGCAGTTATGGAGGCTACACCTTC. Translation: CASSYGGYTF. The chain uses TRBV6-5 and TRBJ1-2; D not certain. This CDR3 contains 10 residues. V was cut by 3 bases and J by 8 bases, with 4 bases left in between. The germline CDR1 and CDR2 sequences are MNHEY and SVGAGI.

This clonotype is large within its sample. This sequence joins TRBV15 and TRBJ2-3; 10 bases are a match to TRBD2. From germline, CDR1 is LNHNV and CDR2 YYDKDF (reference sequence). The CDR3 runs to 16 residues. V lost 3 bases and J lost 1; bases outside the gene matches: 4. The chain's CDR3 is CATSSITSGGTDTQYF. Written as DNA, the CDR3 is TGTGCCACCAGCAGCATTACTAGCGGGGGCACAGATACGCAGTATTTT. Drawing the rest from reference TRBV15 and TRBJ2-3, the complete variable domain is DAMVIQNPRYQVTQFGKPVTLSCSQTLNHNVMYWYQQKSSQAPKLLFHYYDKDFNNEADTPDNFQSRRPNTSFCFLDIRSPGLGDTAMYLCATSSITSGGTDTQYFGPGTRLTVL.

Relative to its sample, this clonotype is medium-sized. The rearrangement links TRBV12-3 or TRBV12-4 to TRBJ2-7, with D perhaps TRBD2 (6 bases). The V and J ends lost 7 bases and 6 bases respectively, with 19 bases between them. The CDR3 runs to 14 residues. This chain's CDR3 is CASTLRGGGGEQYF. CDR3 bases: TGTGCCAGCACCCTTAGGGGAGGTGGCGGCGAGCAGTACTTC.

This clonotype was picked up a small number of times. The DNA is omitted, as the CDR3 cannot be located on it reliably, and the CDR3 follows TCRdb's listing. The V call is TRBV19, the J call TRBJ2-7; TRBD1 reflects the table's D call only, with no check against the DNA. A total of 23 residues make up the CDR3, ends included. Per the germline V gene, CDR1 is LNHDA and CDR2 is SQIVND (reference sequence). CDR3 residues: CASSIQGWDIQYFGAGTLDEQYF.

In this sample, this clonotype is medium-sized. The rearrangement joins TRBV19 to TRBJ1-4; D is perhaps TRBD1 (5 bases). This CDR3 is 13 amino acids long. CDR1 LNHDA and CDR2 SQIVND come from the germline V gene (reference sequence). Trimming took off 7 bases at V and 5 bases at J, with 11 bases between the two ends. CDR3 in DNA: TGTGCCAGTAATCAGGGATTAAATGAAAAACTGTTTTTT. It is translated as CASNQGLNEKLFF.

This clonotype is deemed medium-sized (0.01 to 0.1%). V usage is TRBV7-2 and J usage is TRBJ2-1; a possible D gene is TRBD1 (5 bases). V was pared by 2 bases and J by 6 bases, with 11 bases between. CDR3 length: 14 residues. Looked up from germline, CDR1 is SGHTA and CDR2 is FQGNSA. The CDR3 nucleotides read TGTGCCAGCAGCTTAACTCGGCAGGGCAATGAGCAGTTCTTC. This codes for CASSLTRQGNEQFF.

This clonotype ranks as large. The chain joins TRBV29-1 to TRBJ2-3, with 11 bases fitting TRBD1. V lost 4 bases, J lost 4 bases, and 10 bases stayed unmatched. Germline CDR1 SQVTM, CDR2 ANQGSEA. The CDR3 totals 16 residues. The CDR3 DNA is TGCAGCGTTGGAAATCGGGACAGGGGGTATCCAGATACGCAGTATTTT. It yields the protein CSVGNRDRGYPDTQYF.

By share, this clonotype ranks as medium-sized (0.01 to 0.1%). The junction departs from germline at one end; a sequencing error may be responsible. The J gene is TRBJ2-7, the V gene TRBV6-5, with 7 bases fitting TRBD1. CDR1 and CDR2 (germline): MNHEY, SVGAGI. There are 14 residues in the CDR3. This chain's CDR3 is CASSDSTGISEQYF. DNA of the CDR3: TGTGCCAGCAGTGACTCGACAGGGATTAGCGAGCAGTACTTC.

This clonotype is large within its sample. For the CDR3, the DNA is TGTGCCACCAGTAGACTCGGGGGGAGGGTCACCGGGGAGCTGTTTTTT. It codes for CATSRLGGRVTGELFF. The rearrangement joins TRBV15 to TRBJ2-2; TRBD2 agrees at 7 bases. The CDR3 totals 16 residues. The germline V gene has CDR1 LNHNV and CDR2 YYDKDF (reference sequence). After removal of 6 bases from V and 4 bases from J, the junction contained 11 bases not matched to a gene. Supplemented by reference TRBV15 and TRBJ2-2, the full variable domain reads DAMVIQNPRYQVTQFGKPVTLSCSQTLNHNVMYWYQQKSSQAPKLLFHYYDKDFNNEADTPDNFQSRRPNTSFCFLDIRSPGLGDTAMYLCATSRLGGRVTGELFFGEGSRLTVL.

In this sample, this clonotype is medium-sized. The rearrangement uses TRBV6-2 or TRBV6-3 and TRBJ2-1; 9 positions match TRBD1. From germline, CDR1 is MNHEY and CDR2 SVGEGT. The CDR3 runs to 14 residues. Trimming at V came to 6 bases and at J to 3 bases, leaving 3 bases not matched to a gene. CDR3 in DNA: TGTGCCAGCAGGGGACAGGGAGACTACAATGAGCAGTTCTTC. This codes for CASRGQGDYNEQFF.

By share, this clonotype ranks as medium-sized (0.01 to 0.1%). The chain carries TRBV13 and TRBJ2-3; 11 bases line up with TRBD2. The J segment lost 2 bases and the V segment lost 1 base, leaving 5 bases of the junction unmatched. This CDR3 comprises 17 residues. Germline V gene sequence: CDR1 PRHDT, CDR2 FYEKMQ (reference sequence). CDR3 sequence: CASSLVGLAGDTDTQYF. For the CDR3, the DNA is TGTGCCAGCAGCTTAGTTGGACTAGCGGGCGACACAGATACGCAGTATTTT.